This T cell receptor beta chain comes out of a study of T-cell reconstitution after alpha-beta-depleted transplantation in children. Study-level results: Elevated TCRbeta diversity at day 60 was traced, in some patients, to surviving recipient T cells and thymic progenitors. After transplant, at about two months, alpha-beta T cells were reportedly derived from several hundred expanded graft clones. Newly produced T cells mostly provided counts and TCRbeta diversity after one year, as hyperexpanded clones declined.

At least ten counts were recorded for this clonotype. Its cognate antigen is unknown. A TCRbeta library incorporating unique molecular identifiers was prepared. TCRdb used MiXCR to reprocess the PCR reads, holding one entry per CDR3 protein. The table shows roughly 30,000 distinct CDR3 sequences, with nearly 6.5% occurring only once. This clonotype was obtained from a child in the first two years of life who had a stem cell transplant for acute myeloid leukemia, so the T cells may come from the graft donor. This specimen consisted of peripheral blood, obtained 60 days after TCRalphabeta/CD19-depleted stem cell transplant.

CDR3 DNA: TGTGCCAGCAGCTCCCTGGTCAGGGTCGACGAGCAGTTCTTC. Translation gives CASSSLVRVDEQFF. The chain links TRBV7-9 to TRBJ2-1; tentative D call: TRBD1 (5 bases). This CDR3 region has 14 residues. Trimming took 4 bases from V and 10 from J, leaving 17 bases between them. CDR1 is SEHNR, CDR2 FQNEAQ, per germline (reference sequence).